The 30 T cell receptor beta chains below all came from one sample that was sequenced in a study of T cell responses to AZD1222 COVID-19 vaccine. Some clones are missing from TCRdb's copy, which holds only in-frame ones; the method was immunoSEQ multiplex PCR. The sample lists 120,000 or so clones, around 93% occurring once. The specimen comprised peripheral blood, sampled on day 0 of AZD1222 vaccination. The source is an adult in good health.

The chain combines TRBV18 with TRBJ2-2; D is uncertain. Trimming removed 0 bases at V and 5 bases at J, with 4 bases between. Germline CDR1 is KGHSH and CDR2 is LQKENI. The CDR3 runs 13 residues. The CDR3 spells CASSPPATGELFF. The CDR3 nucleotides are TGTGCCAGCTCACCACCGGCGACCGGGGAGCTGTTTTTT.

This chain joins TRBV5-8 and TRBJ2-7, with D unclear. The CDR3 is made up of 12 amino acids. V was pared by 0 bases and J by 3 bases, with 4 bases between. Looked up from germline, CDR1 is SGHTS and CDR2 is YDEGEE. The CDR3 is CASSLGRYEQYF. The CDR3 DNA sequence: TGTGCCAGCAGCTTGGGTCGCTACGAGCAGTACTTC.

The chain recombines TRBV28 with TRBJ1-2, with D uncertain. The CDR3 has 13 residues. Germline V gene data show CDR1 as MDHEN and CDR2 as SYDVKM. Trimming stripped 7 bases from V and 1 base from J, with 10 bases between. Here the CDR3 reads CASTLTLNYGYTF. Written as DNA, the CDR3 is TGTGCCAGCACGTTGACCCTTAACTATGGCTACACCTTC.

Details on this clone: The same CDR3 is also encoded by other DNA sequences in this sample. The chain is built from TRBV6-2 or TRBV6-3 and TRBJ1-1, with D hard to call. Trimming left V 4 bases short and J 3 bases short, with 3 bases between. Germline CDR1 reads MNHEY; CDR2 reads SVGEGT. The CDR3 loop spans 11 amino acids. DNA of the CDR3: TGTGCCAGCAGTTCCTACACTGAAGCTTTCTTT. It codes for CASSSYTEAFF.

This chain links TRBV6-1 with TRBJ1-2; D unclear. Looked up from germline, CDR1 is MNHNS and CDR2 is SASEGT. With 3 bases removed from V and 4 bases from J, the gap between germline ends came to 12 bases. The CDR3 is 14 amino acids. The CDR3 region has the DNA TGTGCCAGCAGTGAGGGCAGGACCTTCTATGGCTACACCTTC. It yields the protein CASSEGRTFYGYTF.

The chain recombines TRBV5-1 with TRBJ2-3; D remains unclear. The CDR3 is made up of 14 amino acids. Germline V gives CDR1 SGHRS, CDR2 YFSETQ. The ends were cut back, 4 bases at V and 0 bases at J, with 9 bases in the middle. Written as DNA, the CDR3 is TGCGCCAGCAGCCTGCCTGGTAGCACAGATACGCAGTATTTT. Its translation is CASSLPGSTDTQYF. Full variable domain (outside the CDR3, taken from reference TRBV5-1 and TRBJ2-3): KAGVTQTPRYLIKTRGQQVTLSCSPISGHRSVSWYQQTPGQGLQFLFEYFSETQRNKGNFPGRFSGRQFSNSRSEMNVSTLELGDSALYLCASSLPGSTDTQYFGPGTRLTVL.

The gene calls are TRBV9 and TRBJ2-7, with 8 bases identical to TRBD1. The CDR3 is made up of 16 amino acids. V gave up 4 bases and J gave up 6 bases; unmatched junction bases: 15. Looked up from germline, CDR1 is SGDLS and CDR2 is YYNGEE. The CDR3 coding sequence is TGTGCCAGCAGCACAGGGTCTTTGGGACAGGACTTCGAGCAGTACTTC. It codes for CASSTGSLGQDFEQYF.

The chain has TRBV5-1 and TRBJ1-1, with a possible D match to TRBD1 (6 bases). The CDR3 consists of 15 residues. Trimming took off 0 bases at V and 3 bases at J, with 12 bases between the two ends. Germline V CDR1 and CDR2: SGHRS, YFSETQ. The CDR3: CASSLVGGRDTEAFF. The CDR3 coding sequence is TGCGCCAGCAGCTTGGTTGGGGGGCGCGACACTGAAGCTTTCTTT.

The CDR3 loop is CASSFVWIPRTGELFF. CDR3 sequence (DNA): TGTGCCAGCAGTTTCGTATGGATTCCCAGGACCGGGGAGCTGTTTTTT. The chain uses TRBV28 and TRBJ2-2; D uncertain. This CDR3 has 16 residues. CDR1 is MDHEN, CDR2 SYDVKM, per germline. With 3 bases removed from V and 5 bases from J, the gap between germline ends came to 16 bases.

The genes are TRBV6-5 and TRBJ1-1; a possible D gene is TRBD1 (5 bases). CDR3 length: 12 amino acids. V was pared by 5 bases and J by 7 bases, with 11 bases between. The V gene's germline CDR1 is MNHEY and CDR2 SVGAGI. The CDR3 loop is CASSRPGDEAFF. The CDR3 DNA is TGTGCCAGCAGTCGCCCGGGGGATGAAGCTTTCTTT.

Here the CDR3 DNA reads TGTGCCATCAGTGGCCGTGAGCGGGAGACTGGTACGCAGTATTTT. Residues: CAISGRERETGTQYF. The chain employs TRBV10-3 and TRBJ2-3; 8 bases fit TRBD2. Germline lookup yields CDR1 ENHRY and CDR2 SYGVKD. CDR3 length: 15 amino acids. V was pared by 4 bases and J by 8 bases, with 11 bases of the junction left unmatched.

This chain's CDR3 is CASSLALLEEAFF. The CDR3 DNA sequence: TGCGCCAGCAGCTTGGCCCTCCTTGAAGAAGCTTTCTTT. J is TRBJ1-1 and V is TRBV5-1; D not certain. Germline CDR1 is SGHRS and CDR2 is YFSETQ. The length of the CDR3 is 13 residues. The germline V and J ends were trimmed by 0 bases and 8 bases, with 11 bases remaining between them.

The genes are TRBV18 and TRBJ2-2, with D perhaps being TRBD1 or TRBD2 (5 bases each). The length of the CDR3 is 13 residues. V was clipped by 5 bases and J by 5 bases, with 9 bases between them. CDR1 is KGHSH, CDR2 LQKENI, per germline. The CDR3 DNA sequence: TGTGCCAGCTCAGGGACGACGACCGGGGAGCTGTTTTTT. As protein: CASSGTTTGELFF.

The chain employs TRBV2 and TRBJ2-1; 7 bases align to TRBD1. Germline loops: CDR1 SNHLY, CDR2 FYNNEI. This CDR3 has 12 residues. Germline trimming cut 4 bases from V and 13 bases from J; bases unmatched to any gene: 7. CDR3 sequence: CASSGNRDRQFF. As DNA, the CDR3 is TGTGCCAGCAGTGGAAACCGGGACAGACAGTTCTTC. The complete variable domain, with remaining parts taken from reference TRBV2 and TRBJ2-1, reads EPEVTQTPSHQVTQMGQEVILRCVPISNHLYFYWYRQILGQKVEFLVSFYNNEISEKSEIFDDQFSVERPDGSNFTLKIRSTKLEDSAMYFCASSGNRDRQFFGPGTRLTVL.

V gene TRBV6-1 combines with J gene TRBJ2-7; D may match TRBD1 or TRBD2 (6 bases each). Germline lookup yields CDR1 MNHNS and CDR2 SASEGT. With 2 bases removed from V and 12 bases from J, the gap between germline ends came to 14 bases. The CDR3 contains 12 residues. CDR3 region: CASSELWGAGYF. Written as DNA, the CDR3 is TGTGCCAGCAGTGAACTGTGGGGGGCAGGGTACTTC.

This clone was counted a few times. This sequence joins TRBV9 and TRBJ1-2, with 9 bases that match TRBD1. The CDR3 totals 14 residues. Germline CDR1 and CDR2: SGDLS and YYNGEE. The V and J ends lost 3 bases and 4 bases, in that order; junction bases with no gene match: 4. The DNA of the CDR3 is TGTGCCAGCAGCGCAGGGACAGGGTTCTATGGCTACACCTTC. This codes for CASSAGTGFYGYTF.

The chain has TRBV19 and TRBJ2-7; 8 positions match TRBD1. From germline, CDR1 is LNHDA and CDR2 SQIVND (reference sequence). This CDR3 is 16 amino acids long. The V and J ends lost 3 bases and 1 base, in that order; junction bases with no gene match: 8. The CDR3 DNA is TGTGCCAGTAGTATCCGGCTAGGGACAGGATCCTACGAGCAGTACTTC. Translating it yields CASSIRLGTGSYEQYF.

This chain joins TRBV18 and TRBJ1-4; D unclear. The CDR3 covers 13 residues. V shed 3 bases and J shed 7 bases, with 9 bases lying between them. Germline V gene sequence: CDR1 KGHSH, CDR2 LQKENI. Written as DNA, the CDR3 is TGTGCCAGCTCACCTACGGGAAGTGAAAAACTGTTTTTT. This translates into CASSPTGSEKLFF.

The V gene is TRBV9, the J gene TRBJ2-7, with a possible D match to TRBD2 (6 bases). V lost 1 base and J lost 7, with 18 bases in between. This CDR3 is built from 15 residues. Looked up from germline, CDR1 is SGDLS and CDR2 is YYNGEE. This chain's CDR3 is CASSVFRGSTEEQYF. CDR3 sequence (DNA): TGTGCCAGCAGCGTATTCCGGGGGTCTACTGAGGAGCAGTACTTC.

The chain couples TRBV5-1 to TRBJ1-1; TRBD1 agrees at 7 bases. The CDR3 has 14 residues. Trimming cost V 0 bases and J 7 bases; bases outside gene matches: 6. Germline loops: CDR1 SGHRS, CDR2 YFSETQ. The CDR3 spells CASSLVTGVGEAFF. The CDR3, as DNA: TGCGCCAGCAGCTTGGTCACAGGGGTGGGTGAAGCTTTCTTT. The variable domain in full, completed from reference TRBV5-1 and TRBJ1-1, reads KAGVTQTPRYLIKTRGQQVTLSCSPISGHRSVSWYQQTPGQGLQFLFEYFSETQRNKGNFPGRFSGRQFSNSRSEMNVSTLELGDSALYLCASSLVTGVGEAFFGQGTRLTVV.

V and J are TRBV5-1 and TRBJ2-3; the D gene is possibly TRBD1 (5 bases). CDR1 and CDR2 from the germline V gene are SGHRS and YFSETQ. The ends were cut back, 7 bases at V and 0 bases at J, with 12 bases in the middle. The CDR3 is made up of 14 amino acids. The CDR3 protein is CASEVGHSTDTQYF. CDR3 sequence (DNA): TGCGCCAGCGAGGTCGGACACAGCACAGATACGCAGTATTTT. The variable domain in full, with the rest retrieved from reference TRBV5-1 and TRBJ2-3, is KAGVTQTPRYLIKTRGQQVTLSCSPISGHRSVSWYQQTPGQGLQFLFEYFSETQRNKGNFPGRFSGRQFSNSRSEMNVSTLELGDSALYLCASEVGHSTDTQYFGPGTRLTVL.

This clone was observed once. This likely comes from a read error, as the CDR3 has no conserved phenylalanine or tryptophan at its end. The DNA is left out, because the CDR3 cannot be placed on it with certainty; the CDR3 is given as TCRdb lists it. The chain joins TRBV27 to TRBJ1-4; the table's D call, TRBD1, was not checked against the DNA. The CDR3 sequence runs 10 residues, both termini included. The germline gives CDR1 MNHEY, CDR2 SMNVEV (reference sequence). CDR3 in amino acids: CASERGRKKV.

The gene calls are TRBV5-5 and TRBJ2-3; TRBD2 might be the D (5 bases). CDR1 is SGHKS, CDR2 YYEKEE, per germline (reference sequence). The V end was cut by 2 bases, the J end by 0 bases, with 16 bases between. The CDR3 loop spans 17 amino acids. The CDR3 protein is CASSFTFRDLSTDTQYF. DNA for the CDR3: TGTGCCAGCAGCTTTACCTTCCGGGATCTTAGCACAGATACGCAGTATTTT.

The chain links TRBV5-4 to TRBJ2-5; no reliable D call. V gave up 2 bases and J gave up 3 bases, with 8 bases separating them. Germline CDR1 is SGHNT and CDR2 is YYREEE (reference sequence). The CDR3 has 13 amino acids. CDR3 bases: TGTGCCAGCAGCTTAGACTGGGAAGAGACCCAGTACTTC. The encoded protein is CASSLDWEETQYF.

This clone was observed once. The chain carries TRBV9 and TRBJ1-3; D possibly corresponds to TRBD1 (5 bases). The germline V gene has CDR1 SGDLS and CDR2 YYNGEE. The CDR3 sequence is 15 residues long. Trimming stripped 0 bases from V and 1 base from J, with 8 bases between. The CDR3 spells CASSVGGWSGNTIYF. In nucleotides, the CDR3 is TGTGCCAGCAGCGTAGGGGGCTGGTCTGGAAACACCATATATTTT.

The CDR3 protein is CASSLIRANTGELFF. The CDR3 DNA sequence: TGTGCCAGCAGCTTAATTCGGGCGAACACCGGGGAGCTGTTTTTT. This sequence joins TRBV11-2 and TRBJ2-2; D not resolved. CDR1 and CDR2 from the germline V gene are SGHAT and FQNNGV. Trimming removed 2 bases from V and 0 bases from J, with 7 bases in between. The CDR3 extends over 15 amino acids.

The chain couples TRBV5-1 to TRBJ2-1, with TRBD2 matching 11 bases. The germline CDR1 and CDR2 sequences are SGHRS and YFSETQ. The CDR3 runs 15 residues. J gave up 9 bases and V 1 base, and 6 bases lay outside the gene matches. The CDR3 coding sequence is TGCGCCAGCAGCTTGACTAGCGGGAGTTCGGGTGAGCAGTTCTTC. It translates to CASSLTSGSSGEQFF.

This chain joins TRBV5-6 and TRBJ1-2; D gene uncertain. The germline gives CDR1 SGHDT, CDR2 YYEEEE. This CDR3 region has 15 residues. Trimming shortened V by 2 bases and J by 4 bases, and 15 bases separated the two germline ends. The CDR3 bases are TGTGCCAGCAGCTTAGTTGAGGACGGCCTCTATGGCTACACCTTC. This translates into CASSLVEDGLYGYTF.

This chain joins TRBV5-1 and TRBJ1-1; D gene unclear. This CDR3 contains 13 residues. Trimming cost V 3 bases and J 1 base, with 7 bases left between them. Germline assignment: CDR1 SGHRS and CDR2 YFSETQ. CDR3 sequence reads: CASSSSENTEAFF. The CDR3 DNA sequence: TGCGCCAGCAGCTCGTCGGAGAACACTGAAGCTTTCTTT.

In nucleotides, the CDR3 is TGTGCCAGCAGCCAAAGAAATTTCAATGAGCAGTTCTTC. This sequence encodes CASSQRNFNEQFF. This chain joins TRBV3-1 (or the pseudogene TRBV3-2) and TRBJ2-1; D unresolved. V shed 2 bases and J shed 6 bases, with 8 bases lying between them. CDR3 length equals 13 residues. CDR1 and CDR2 from the germline V gene are LGHDT and YNNKEL (reference sequence).